This T cell receptor (beta chain) was recovered during a study of cytomegalovirus exposure and HLA in healthy donors. In the study overall: Early released data comprised approximately 85 million unique TCRs from HLA-typed donors. Study-level results: Some TCR beta chains (over 150 of them) were listed as cytomegalovirus-associated. Later on, an analysis tied 15,000 to 20,000 TCR beta sequences to HLA alleles at 0.05 false discovery rate.

Use of 60 Vbeta and 13 Jbeta primers characterized the PCR. Here immunoSEQ multiplex PCR was the method, and the copy in TCRdb shows in-frame clones only, minus some. Its listing shows fewer than 150,000 clones. The CDR3 contains 16 residues. Germline V gene lookup returns CDR1 LGHNA and CDR2 YSLEER. With 0 bases removed from V and 0 bases from J, the gap between germline ends came to 9 bases. Healthy individuals who donated bone marrow served as the donors. Worth noting for this clone: Its antigen is still unknown.

The receptor comes from a middle-aged man in good health and CMV-seronegative. Sequencing was carried out using PBMCs. The chain has TRBV4-3 and TRBJ1-3; D ambiguous. CDR3 sequence (DNA): TGCGCCAGCAGCCAAGATGTATGGAGCTCTGGAAACACCATATATTTT. This sequence encodes CASSQDVWSSGNTIYF.